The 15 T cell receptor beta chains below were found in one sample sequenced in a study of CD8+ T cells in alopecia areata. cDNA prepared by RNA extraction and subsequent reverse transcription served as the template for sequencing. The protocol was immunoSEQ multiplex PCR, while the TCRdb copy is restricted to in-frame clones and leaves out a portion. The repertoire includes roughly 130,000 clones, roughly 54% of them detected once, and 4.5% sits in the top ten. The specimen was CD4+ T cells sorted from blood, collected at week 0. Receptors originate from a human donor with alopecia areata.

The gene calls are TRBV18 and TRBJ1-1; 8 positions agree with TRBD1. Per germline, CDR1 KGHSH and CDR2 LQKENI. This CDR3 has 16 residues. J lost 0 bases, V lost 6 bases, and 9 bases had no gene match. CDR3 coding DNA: TGTGCCAGCTCGGGGACAGGACCTCTGATGAACACTGAAGCTTTCTTT. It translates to CASSGTGPLMNTEAFF.

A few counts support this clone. The CDR3 loop is CASRPGLHTDTQYF. The DNA of the CDR3 is TGTGCCAGCAGACCGGGACTACACACAGATACGCAGTATTTT. The chain links TRBV7-2 to TRBJ2-3; 7 bases agree with TRBD2. The CDR3 extends over 14 amino acids. Trimming took 6 bases from V and 2 from J; bases not matched to a gene: 5. Germline CDR1 and CDR2: SGHTA and FQGNSA.

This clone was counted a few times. The CDR3 DNA follows: TGCGCCAGCAGCCAAGAACTCCCTAATGAGCAGTTCTTC. Translation: CASSQELPNEQFF. The rearrangement links TRBV4-3 to TRBJ2-1; D not certain. Germline V gives CDR1 LGHNA, CDR2 YSLEER. V shed 0 bases and J shed 7 bases, with 7 bases lying between them. The CDR3 loop spans 13 amino acids.

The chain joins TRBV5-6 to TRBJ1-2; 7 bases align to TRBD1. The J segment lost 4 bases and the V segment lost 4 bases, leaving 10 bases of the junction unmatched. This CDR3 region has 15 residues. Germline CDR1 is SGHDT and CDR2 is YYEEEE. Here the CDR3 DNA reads TGTGCCAGCAGCCCGCGACAGGGTGCGGGCTATGGCTACACCTTC. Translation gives CASSPRQGAGYGYTF.

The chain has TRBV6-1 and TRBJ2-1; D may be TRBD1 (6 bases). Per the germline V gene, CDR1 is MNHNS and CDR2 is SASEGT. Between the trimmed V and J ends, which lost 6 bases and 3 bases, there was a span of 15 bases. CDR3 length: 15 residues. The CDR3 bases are TGTGCCAGCAGCACACCGACAGGCCTCTACAATGAGCAGTTCTTC. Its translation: CASSTPTGLYNEQFF.

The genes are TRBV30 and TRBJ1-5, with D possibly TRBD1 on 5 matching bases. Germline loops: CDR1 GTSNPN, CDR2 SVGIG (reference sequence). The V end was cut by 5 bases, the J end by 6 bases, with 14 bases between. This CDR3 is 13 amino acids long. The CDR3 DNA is TGTGCCTGGGGAACTAGGGGAGTTCAGCCCCAGCATTTT. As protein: CAWGTRGVQPQHF.

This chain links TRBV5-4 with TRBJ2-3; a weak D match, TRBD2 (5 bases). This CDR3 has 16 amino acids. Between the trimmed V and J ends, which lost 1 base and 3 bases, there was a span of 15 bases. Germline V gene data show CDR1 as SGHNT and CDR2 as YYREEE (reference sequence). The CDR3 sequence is CASSLLAGLGTDTQYF. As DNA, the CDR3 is TGTGCCAGCAGCTTGTTGGCGGGTTTGGGAACAGATACGCAGTATTTT.

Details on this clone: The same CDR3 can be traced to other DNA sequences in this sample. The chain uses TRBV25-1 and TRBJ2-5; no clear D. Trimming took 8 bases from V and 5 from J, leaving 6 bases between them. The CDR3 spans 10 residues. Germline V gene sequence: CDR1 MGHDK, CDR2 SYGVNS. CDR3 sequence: CASGRETQYF. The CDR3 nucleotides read TGTGCCAGCGGACGGGAGACCCAGTACTTC. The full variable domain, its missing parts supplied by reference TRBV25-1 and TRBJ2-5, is EADIYQTPRYLVIGTGKKITLECSQTMGHDKMYWYQQDPGMELHLIHYSYGVNSTEKGDLSSESTVSRIRTEHFPLTLESARPSHTSQYLCASGRETQYFGPGTRLLVL.

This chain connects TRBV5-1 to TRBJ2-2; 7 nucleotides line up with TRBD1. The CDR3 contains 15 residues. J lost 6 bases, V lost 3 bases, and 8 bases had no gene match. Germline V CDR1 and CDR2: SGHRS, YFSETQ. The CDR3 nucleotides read TGCGCCAGCAGCTACGGACAGGTATCACCCGGGGAGCTGTTTTTT. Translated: CASSYGQVSPGELFF.

CDR3 protein: CASSSRTSSYEQYF. DNA of the CDR3: TGTGCCAGCAGCTCTCGGACTAGCTCCTACGAGCAGTACTTC. The J gene is TRBJ2-7, the V gene TRBV7-2; 7 bases map to TRBD2. Germline values: CDR1 SGHTA, CDR2 FQGNSA. The CDR3 runs 14 residues. V trimming: 4 bases; J trimming: 0 bases; junction bases outside the gene matches: 3.

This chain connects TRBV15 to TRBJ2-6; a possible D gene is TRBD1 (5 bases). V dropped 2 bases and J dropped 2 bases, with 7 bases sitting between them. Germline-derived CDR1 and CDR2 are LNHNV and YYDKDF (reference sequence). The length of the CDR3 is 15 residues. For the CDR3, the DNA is TGTGCCACCAGCAGATCGACAGCTGGGGCCAACGTCCTGACTTTC. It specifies CATSRSTAGANVLTF.

The CDR3 sequence: CATSRATGLGGTGELFF. In DNA, the CDR3 is TGTGCCACCAGCAGAGCTACGGGACTAGGTGGCACCGGGGAGCTGTTTTTT. This sequence joins TRBV15 and TRBJ2-2; 8 nucleotides match TRBD2. Trimming cost V 1 base and J 4 bases; bases outside gene matches: 8. The CDR3 has 17 amino acids. CDR1 and CDR2 from the germline V gene are LNHNV and YYDKDF (reference sequence).

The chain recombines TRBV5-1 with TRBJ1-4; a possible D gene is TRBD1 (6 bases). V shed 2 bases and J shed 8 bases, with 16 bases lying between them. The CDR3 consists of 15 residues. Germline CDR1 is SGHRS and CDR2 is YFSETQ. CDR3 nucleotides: TGCGCCAGCAGCTTTCTAGGGGGATCGAGCGAAAAACTGTTTTTT. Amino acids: CASSFLGGSSEKLFF.

The CDR3 DNA is TGTGCCAGCAGCCGCGCGGGGGGCTCTGATCAGCCCCAGCATTTT. Protein: CASSRAGGSDQPQHF. The V and J genes are TRBV7-9 and TRBJ1-5, with D possibly being TRBD1 (6 bases). Germline CDR1 and CDR2: SEHNR and FQNEAQ (reference sequence). This CDR3 contains 15 residues. With 5 bases removed from V and 5 bases from J, the gap between germline ends came to 16 bases.

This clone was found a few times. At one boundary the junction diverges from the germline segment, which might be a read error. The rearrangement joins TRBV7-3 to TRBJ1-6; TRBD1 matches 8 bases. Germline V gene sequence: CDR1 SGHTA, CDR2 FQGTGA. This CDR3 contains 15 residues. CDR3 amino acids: CASSLTGAYNSALHF. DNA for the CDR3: TGTGCCAGCAGCTTGACAGGGGCCTATAATTCAGCCCTCCACTTT.